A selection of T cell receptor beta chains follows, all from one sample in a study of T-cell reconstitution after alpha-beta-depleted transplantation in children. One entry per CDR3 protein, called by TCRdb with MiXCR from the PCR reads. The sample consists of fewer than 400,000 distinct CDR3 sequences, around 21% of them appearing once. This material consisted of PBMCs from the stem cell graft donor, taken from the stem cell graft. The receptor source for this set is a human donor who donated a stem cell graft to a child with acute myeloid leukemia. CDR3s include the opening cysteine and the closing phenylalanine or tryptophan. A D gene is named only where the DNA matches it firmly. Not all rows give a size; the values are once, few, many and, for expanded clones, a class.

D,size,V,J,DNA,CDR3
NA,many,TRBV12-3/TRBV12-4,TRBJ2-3,TGTGCCAGCAGTTTAGATGATGGACCAGATACGCAGTATTTT,CASSLDDGPDTQYF
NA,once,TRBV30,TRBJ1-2,TGTGCCTGGAGCGTTTCAACCGGGGCCGGCTACACCTTC,CAWSVSTGAGYTF
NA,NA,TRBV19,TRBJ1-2,TGTGCCAGTAGTAGGAAATATGAAGTTAACTATGGCTACACCTTC,CASSRKYEVNYGYTF
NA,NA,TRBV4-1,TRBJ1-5,TGCGCCAGCAGCCAAGATGCGGCAGGGTACTTGCCCCAGCATTTT,CASSQDAAGYLPQHF
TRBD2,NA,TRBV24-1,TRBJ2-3,TGTGCCACCAGTGATTCCCCCCATGGGAGCGGGAGGTCAGATACGCAGTATTTT,CATSDSPHGSGRSDTQYF
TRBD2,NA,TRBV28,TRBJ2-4,TGTGCCAGCAGCCCCTGGGCGGGAGGGGGCAAAAACATTCAGTACTTC,CASSPWAGGGKNIQYF
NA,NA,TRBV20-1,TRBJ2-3,TGCAGTGCTAGTGATTCTCCGGGGCCAACGTGGGGTAGCACAGATACGCAGTATTTT,CSASDSPGPTWGSTDTQYF
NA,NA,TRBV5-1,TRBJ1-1,TGCGCCAGCAGCCCGGTGGTGGGGGCGCGGAACACTGAAGCTTTCTTT,CASSPVVGARNTEAFF
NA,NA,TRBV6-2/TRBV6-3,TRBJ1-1,TGTGCCAGCAACTCAGGTTTCTCAGCTTTCTTT,CASNSGFSAFF
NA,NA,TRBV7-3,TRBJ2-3,TGTGCCAGCAGCTTCGTCGGGAGCGGGACAGATACGCAGTATTTT,CASSFVGSGTDTQYF
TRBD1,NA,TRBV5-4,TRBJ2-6,TGTGCCAGCGCAGGGGGCTACCTATCCTCTGGGGCCAACGTCCTGACTTTC,CASAGGYLSSGANVLTF
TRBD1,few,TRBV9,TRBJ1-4,TGTGCCAGCAGCCCGGCCGGGACAGAGAATGAAAAACTGTTTTTT,CASSPAGTENEKLFF
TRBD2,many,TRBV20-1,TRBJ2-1,TGCAGTGCTAGTACCGGGACTAGCAGCTACAATGAGCAGTTCTTC,CSASTGTSSYNEQFF
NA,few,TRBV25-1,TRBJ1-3,TGTGCCAGCAGTTGGGGAAACACCATATATTTT,CASSWGNTIYF
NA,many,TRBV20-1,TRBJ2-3,TGCAGTGCTGGGGGGGGGGCGCGGACAGATACGCAGTATTTT,CSAGGGARTDTQYF
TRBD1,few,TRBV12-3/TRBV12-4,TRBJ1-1,TGTGCCAGCAGTCCCCGGACAGGCCAAGCTTTCTTT,CASSPRTGQAFF
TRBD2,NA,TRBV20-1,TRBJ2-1,TGCTGTGCTAGAGACCCTCGGACTAGCGTATACAATGAGCAGTTCTTC,CCARDPRTSVYNEQFF
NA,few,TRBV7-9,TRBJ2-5,TGTGCCAGCAGCACTACAGGTTTTGGGCATGAGACCCAGTACTTC,CASSTTGFGHETQYF
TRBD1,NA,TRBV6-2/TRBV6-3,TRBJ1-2,TGTGCCAGCAGCACACGGGACAGGGGGAACTATGGCTACACCTTC,CASSTRDRGNYGYTF
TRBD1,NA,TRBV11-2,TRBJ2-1,TGTGCCAGCAGCTTCGGACAGGGGCTCTATGAGCAGTTCTTC,CASSFGQGLYEQFF
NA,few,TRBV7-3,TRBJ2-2,TGTGCCAGCAGCTTAACTCCAACAACCAGGGACACCGGGGAGCTGTTTTTT,CASSLTPTTRDTGELFF
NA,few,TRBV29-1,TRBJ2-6,TGCAGCGTTGAAGGGGGGGCCACTGGGGCCAACGTCCTGACTTTC,CSVEGGATGANVLTF
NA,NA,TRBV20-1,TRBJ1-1,TGCAGTGCTGCGGACCACAGGGTGGGGAACACTGAAGCTTTCTTT,CSAADHRVGNTEAFF
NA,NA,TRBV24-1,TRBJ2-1,TGTGCCACCAGTGACGGGGACAAGGATGAGCAGTTCTTC,CATSDGDKDEQFF
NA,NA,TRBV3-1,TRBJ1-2,TGTGCCAGCAGCTTGGGACGGTCCTATGGCTACACCTTC,CASSLGRSYGYTF
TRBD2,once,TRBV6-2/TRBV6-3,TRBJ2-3,TGTGCCAGCAGTCTCCCGGGACTAGATTTCTCAGATACGCAGTATTTT,CASSLPGLDFSDTQYF
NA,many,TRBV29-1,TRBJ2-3,TGCAGCGCCGAACCACAGGGTTTCAACACAGATACGCAGTATTTT,CSAEPQGFNTDTQYF
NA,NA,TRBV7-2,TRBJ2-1,TGTGCCAGCAGCTTAACTAGGCTCAATGAGCAGTTCTTC,CASSLTRLNEQFF
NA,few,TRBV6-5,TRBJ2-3,TGTGCCAGCAGTTACGGGCGGGAAGGGGGGAGCACAGATACGCAGTATTTT,CASSYGREGGSTDTQYF
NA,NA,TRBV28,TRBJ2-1,TGTGCCAGCAGGCCACTTGACAGCAGGAAACAGTTCTTC,CASRPLDSRKQFF
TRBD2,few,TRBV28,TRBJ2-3,TGTGCCAGCAGGACAGGAACACTAGCGGGAGGAAGCACAGATACGCAGTATTTT,CASRTGTLAGGSTDTQYF
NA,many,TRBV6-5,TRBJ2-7,TGTGCCAGCAGTAGGGTCCGGGGCCTCTCCTACGAGCAGTACTTC,CASSRVRGLSYEQYF
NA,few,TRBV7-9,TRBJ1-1,TGTGCCAGCAGCCCACAGGGCACTGAAGCTTTCTTT,CASSPQGTEAFF
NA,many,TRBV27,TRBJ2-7,TGTGCCAGCAGTGTCCAACAACTAGCCGCTGATCCCTACGAGCAGTACTTC,CASSVQQLAADPYEQYF
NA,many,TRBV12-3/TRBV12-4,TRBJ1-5,TGTGCCAGCAGGGACAGTCTTCCTAATCAGCCCCAGCATTTT,CASRDSLPNQPQHF
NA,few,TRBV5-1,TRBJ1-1,TGCGCCAGCAGCCCGCTCGGAGGGGATGAGGGTGAAGCTTTCTTT,CASSPLGGDEGEAFF
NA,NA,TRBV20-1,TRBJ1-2,TGCAGTGCTAGAGCCGACAGCGAAACAAGTGGCTACACCTTC,CSARADSETSGYTF
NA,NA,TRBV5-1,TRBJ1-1,TGCGCCAGCAGCTTCGGAACGGGACGGATGAACACTGAAGCTTTCTTT,CASSFGTGRMNTEAFF
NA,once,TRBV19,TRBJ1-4,TGTGCCAGTAGTATCGAACAGGTCCGGAATGAAAAACTGTTTTTT,CASSIEQVRNEKLFF
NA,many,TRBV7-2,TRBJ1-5,TGTGCCAGCAGCTTCGGTATCGCGCAGCCCCAGCATTTT,CASSFGIAQPQHF
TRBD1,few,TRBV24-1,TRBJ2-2,TGTGCCACCAGTGATCCTCGACAGGGGCGTTGGGAAAGAAACACCGGGGAGCTGTTTTTT,CATSDPRQGRWERNTGELFF
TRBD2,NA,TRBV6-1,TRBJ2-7,TGTGCCAGCGGCCTTGGGGAGGGAGACTACGAGCAGTACTTC,CASGLGEGDYEQYF
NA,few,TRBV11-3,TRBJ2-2,TGTGCCAGCAGCTTAGATGAGGGCTGGAGCACCGGGGAGCTGTTTTTT,CASSLDEGWSTGELFF
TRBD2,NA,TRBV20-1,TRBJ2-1,TGCAGTGCTAACCCTCCCGGGACTAGCTACAGAGAGCAGTTCTTC,CSANPPGTSYREQFF
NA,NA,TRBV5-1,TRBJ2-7,TGCGCCAGCAGGTATGATGGCGGGGCCTACGAGCAGTACTTC,CASRYDGGAYEQYF
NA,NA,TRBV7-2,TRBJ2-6,TGTGCCAGCAGCTTAGTAATGAGAGCGCCCGGGGCCAACGTCCTGACTTTC,CASSLVMRAPGANVLTF
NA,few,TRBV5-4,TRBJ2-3,TGTGCCAGCACGTCGTCGGGAGAGCCAGATACGCAGTATTTT,CASTSSGEPDTQYF
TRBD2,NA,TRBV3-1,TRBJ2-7,TGTGCCAGCAGCTTGGGACTAGCGGCCAGCTCCTACGAGCAGTACTTC,CASSLGLAASSYEQYF
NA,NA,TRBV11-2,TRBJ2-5,TGTGCCAGCACCCTTGGAGCGGAACAAGAGACCCAGTACTTC,CASTLGAEQETQYF
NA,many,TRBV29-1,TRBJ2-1,TGCAGCGTTGAATCCAGGGTAATAAATGAGCAGTTCTTC,CSVESRVINEQFF
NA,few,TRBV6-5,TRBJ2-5,TGTGCCAGCAGTTACTTAGGAGGGAGTGGAGAGACCCAGTACTTC,CASSYLGGSGETQYF
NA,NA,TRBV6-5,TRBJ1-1,TGTGCCACCCTGGGAGCGGGGATGGGCGCTTTCTTT,CATLGAGMGAFF